This T cell receptor beta chain was recovered during a study of CD8 T cells in Susac syndrome (dated by TCRdb to 2018 to 2020). Background on the whole study: The study used repertoire sequencing to test whether antigen drove CD8+ T cell activation and differentiation in Susac syndrome. The study compared CD8+ T cell repertoire clonality among 12 healthy donors, approximately 14 Susac syndrome patients and roughly 16 multiple sclerosis patients.

RNA was extracted using the RNeasy kit, and roughly 0.5 to 1 ug of the RNA was reverse transcribed with random hexamers. The immunoSEQ multiplex PCR assay, covering 54 Vbeta and 13 Jbeta segments, was used to amplify TCR beta CDR3 regions. PCR amplification bias was corrected by using a synthetic template baseline for primer optimization and computational correction. The authors processed their data as follows. Reads were annotated to V, D and J genes according to IMGT and were analyzed with immunoSEQ Analyzer, with only productive sequences retained. To calculate clonality, Shannon entropy was normalized by log2 of the number of productive unique sequences and then subtracted from one. Public and private clones were assessed among the 100 most prevalent clones of each patient and control. Clones were defined as Susac-specific if absent from the healthy and MS cohorts, from 1052 published viral clones and from other ImmuneACCESS disease sequences. The public reads were quality trimmed at Q25 with fastp and then assembled into clones with MiXCR by TCRdb, keeping productive beta chains. Every entry covers one CDR3 protein and lists the most common genes and DNA from its rows. TCRdb's processing, not the authors', yielded these V and J calls. This sample lists a few hundred thousand distinct CDR3 sequences; about 85% were detected once. The top ten hold under 0.15% of the sample.

High-throughput TCR beta sequencing profiled peripheral blood CD8+ and CD4+ T cells from healthy donors, Susac syndrome patients and multiple sclerosis patients. The multiple sclerosis controls were treatment-naive patients who had stable or active relapsing-remitting disease and met the revised McDonald criteria. Bulk CD8+ and CD4+ T cells were purified magnetically by negative isolation, whereas CD8+ TEMRA cells were enriched by FACS. Blood was drawn into EDTA tubes, processed within 24 hours, and PBMCs were isolated by density gradient centrifugation. PBMCs destined for TCR sequencing were cryopreserved in liquid nitrogen and later thawed in a 37 °C water bath. A purity of at least 90% was achieved for sorted or isolated CD4+, CD8+ and CD8+ TEMRA cells. Study-wide findings and limitations: The number of individuals in the TCR sequencing and HLA analysis was recognized as being relatively small.

Trimming takes 2 bases from V and 5 bases from J, and the germline ends sit 10 bases apart. The germline V gene (reference sequence) specifies MNHEY as CDR1 and SMNVEV as CDR2. The CDR3, cysteine through phenylalanine, is 13 amino acids long. The CDR3 DNA has 39 bases and is translated from base 1. This clonotype was counted between two and nine times. Its specific antigen is unknown. Nothing much larger sits one base from this clone, and base qualities are not available. The sequencing input was CD8+ T cells from PBMCs. The clonotype was recovered from a human donor with multiple sclerosis. Recombination linked TRBV27 to TRBJ2-7, with no reliable assignment of the D segment. CDR3 sequence: CASSLGYLDEQYF. The base sequence is TGTGCCAGCAGTTTAGGATATTTGGACGAGCAGTACTTC.